The rows below give T cell receptor beta chains drawn from one sample of a study of Graves' ophthalmopathy and Graves' hyperthyroidism. MiXCR was run by TCRdb on the multiplex PCR reads, yielding one entry per CDR3 protein. The sample shows approximately 160,000 distinct CDR3 sequences, just under 40% of them seen only once. Source material: peripheral blood. Source of these receptors: a man aged 25-45 years with Graves' ophthalmopathy. CDR3s include the opening cysteine and the closing phenylalanine or tryptophan. Each record gives: J gene, D gene, V gene, clone size, CDR3 protein, CDR3 DNA. A D gene is named only where the DNA matches it firmly. Size tells how often a clone was seen (once, few, many) or the class of an expanded clone, and some rows leave it out.

TRBJ2-7	-	TRBV12-3/TRBV12-4	many	CASSNAPGSSYEQYF	TGTGCCAGCAGTAATGCCCCGGGGAGCTCCTACGAGCAGTACTTC
TRBJ2-7	-	TRBV6-1	-	CASSPATLYEQYF	TGTGCCAGCAGTCCCGCTACACTCTACGAGCAGTACTTC
TRBJ2-7	-	TRBV29-1	many	CSVGPGVYEQYF	TGCAGCGTTGGTCCGGGGGTCTACGAGCAGTACTTC
TRBJ1-1	-	TRBV20-1	-	CSARVSGTNFHTEAFF	TGCAGTGCTAGAGTTTCCGGGACTAATTTCCACACTGAAGCTTTCTTT
TRBJ1-1	TRBD1	TRBV6-2/TRBV6-3	-	CASSYGGTGLWEAFF	TGTGCCAGCAGTTACGGGGGGACAGGGCTTTGGGAAGCTTTCTTT
TRBJ1-2	TRBD1	TRBV7-9	-	CASSPGQGVGYTF	TGTGCCAGCAGCCCGGGACAGGGTGTAGGCTACACCTTC
TRBJ1-1	-	TRBV28	few	CASRWTLNTEAFF	TGTGCCAGCAGGTGGACACTGAACACTGAAGCTTTCTTT
TRBJ2-5	-	TRBV12-3/TRBV12-4	many	CASSPSDYPQETQYF	TGTGCCAGCAGCCCCTCAGACTACCCCCAAGAGACCCAGTACTTC
TRBJ2-7	-	TRBV12-3/TRBV12-4	many	CASSTPRALYEQYF	TGTGCCAGCAGTACACCGCGGGCACTATACGAGCAGTACTTC
TRBJ1-2	TRBD1	TRBV7-2	once	CASRMTGLANYGYTF	TGTGCCAGCAGGATGACAGGGCTGGCTAACTATGGCTACACCTTC
TRBJ1-5	-	TRBV6-1	many	CARMGLPWPQHF	TGTGCCAGGATGGGACTCCCATGGCCCCAGCATTTT
TRBJ1-5	-	TRBV10-3	many	CAISESIGGSNQPQHF	TGTGCCATCAGTGAGTCTATCGGGGGTAGCAATCAGCCCCAGCATTTT
TRBJ2-7	-	TRBV29-1	many	CSVREGGAYEQYF	TGCAGCGTTCGTGAAGGGGGGGCCTACGAGCAGTACTTC
TRBJ2-7	-	TRBV7-2	many	CASSRAYISYEQYF	TGTGCCAGCAGCCGGGCTTACATCTCCTACGAGCAGTACTTC
TRBJ1-5	-	TRBV19	many	CASSIGVGEGGSNQPQHF	TGTGCCAGTAGTATAGGCGTCGGGGAGGGCGGCAGCAATCAGCCCCAGCATTTT
TRBJ2-7	TRBD2	TRBV15	many	CATSSTSGSYEQYF	TGTGCCACCAGCAGCACTAGCGGCTCCTACGAGCAGTACTTC
TRBJ1-2	TRBD1	TRBV6-1	-	CASSQITGGYSYGYTF	TGTGCCAGCAGTCAGATCACAGGGGGCTATTCCTATGGCTACACCTTC
TRBJ1-5	-	TRBV12-3/TRBV12-4	-	CASSVSGLSNQPQHF	TGTGCCAGCAGTGTCTCAGGGTTAAGCAATCAGCCCCAGCATTTT
TRBJ1-3	-	TRBV2	many	CASSEAWRSSGNTIYF	TGTGCCAGCAGTGAAGCCTGGCGGAGCTCTGGAAACACCATATATTTT
TRBJ2-5	TRBD1	TRBV6-5	-	CASSSSGGIGETQYF	TGTGCCAGCAGTTCCTCAGGGGGAATAGGAGAGACCCAGTACTTC
TRBJ1-5	-	TRBV12-5	-	CASGLVLDQPQHF	TGTGCTAGTGGTTTGGTACTGGATCAGCCCCAGCATTTT
TRBJ2-7	TRBD2	TRBV29-1	-	CSVDGGGSPYEQYF	TGCAGCGTTGATGGGGGAGGGAGCCCCTACGAGCAGTACTTC
TRBJ1-5	TRBD1	TRBV28	-	CLTIGGGGNQPQHF	TGTCTCACAATAGGGGGCGGAGGCAATCAGCCCCAGCATTTT
TRBJ2-5	TRBD1	TRBV12-3/TRBV12-4	many	CASSPADRVGGETQYF	TGTGCCAGCAGCCCTGCCGACAGGGTCGGTGGAGAGACCCAGTACTTC
TRBJ2-7	TRBD1	TRBV20-1	-	CSARPWGQGGTSYEQYF	TGCAGTGCTAGACCCTGGGGACAGGGTGGGACCTCCTACGAGCAGTACTTC
TRBJ1-2	-	TRBV28	-	CASSLLELRGRGYTF	TGTGCCAGCAGTTTGCTGGAACTACGGGGTCGTGGCTACACCTTC
TRBJ2-7	TRBD1	TRBV28	-	CASPDRGYEQYF	TGTGCCAGCCCCGACAGGGGCTACGAGCAGTACTTC
TRBJ2-7	-	TRBV11-3	many	CASSPRQVPYEQYF	TGTGCCAGCAGCCCCCGACAGGTCCCCTACGAGCAGTACTTC
TRBJ2-5	-	TRBV28	many	CASCIGSLEGETQYF	TGTGCCAGCTGTATCGGGTCCCTTGAGGGGGAGACCCAGTACTTC
TRBJ1-1	TRBD1	TRBV6-1	-	CASIQGDSGSTEAFF	TGTGCCAGCATCCAAGGGGACAGCGGTAGCACTGAAGCTTTCTTT
TRBJ2-7	TRBD1	TRBV28	many	CASSRDRGFYEQYF	TGTGCCAGCAGTCGGGACAGGGGTTTCTACGAGCAGTACTTC
TRBJ1-2	-	TRBV12-5	many	CASGLQGNYGYTF	TGTGCTAGTGGTTTGCAGGGGAACTATGGCTACACCTTC
TRBJ2-5	-	TRBV29-1	-	CSVGEGSGTETQYF	TGCAGCGTGGGAGAGGGTTCAGGGACGGAGACCCAGTACTTC
TRBJ2-7	-	TRBV28	-	CASAFVGFDEQYF	TGTGCCAGCGCGTTCGTTGGGTTCGACGAGCAGTACTTC
TRBJ1-2	-	TRBV5-1	many	CASSLPPSEKNYGYTF	TGCGCCAGCAGCTTGCCCCCCTCGGAGAAGAACTATGGCTACACCTTC
TRBJ2-2	-	TRBV7-2	many	CASSPLLGSELFF	TGTGCCAGCAGCCCCCTCTTGGGGAGTGAGCTGTTTTTT
TRBJ2-7	TRBD2	TRBV6-2/TRBV6-3	-	CASTSETSGTTYEQYF	TGTGCCAGCACCTCGGAGACTAGCGGGACCACCTACGAGCAGTACTTC
TRBJ2-7	-	TRBV7-4	few	CASSFPLSANPYEQYF	TGTGCCAGCAGCTTCCCCTTGAGCGCTAACCCCTACGAGCAGTACTTC
TRBJ1-1	-	TRBV7-2	many	CASSPGPRNTEAFF	TGTGCCAGCAGCCCCGGACCTCGGAACACTGAAGCTTTCTTT